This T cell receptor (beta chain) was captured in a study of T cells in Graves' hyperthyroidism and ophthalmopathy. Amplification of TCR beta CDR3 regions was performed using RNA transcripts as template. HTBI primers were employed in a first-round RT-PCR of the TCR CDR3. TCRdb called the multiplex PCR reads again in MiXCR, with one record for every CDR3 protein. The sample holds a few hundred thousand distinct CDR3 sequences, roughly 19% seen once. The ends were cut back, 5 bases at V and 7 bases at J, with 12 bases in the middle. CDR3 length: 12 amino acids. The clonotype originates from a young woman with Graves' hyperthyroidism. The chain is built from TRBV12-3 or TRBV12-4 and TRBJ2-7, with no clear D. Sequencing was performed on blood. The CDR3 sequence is CASSDLLREQYF. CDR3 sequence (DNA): TGTGCCAGCAGTGACCTGCTACGGGAGCAGTACTTC.